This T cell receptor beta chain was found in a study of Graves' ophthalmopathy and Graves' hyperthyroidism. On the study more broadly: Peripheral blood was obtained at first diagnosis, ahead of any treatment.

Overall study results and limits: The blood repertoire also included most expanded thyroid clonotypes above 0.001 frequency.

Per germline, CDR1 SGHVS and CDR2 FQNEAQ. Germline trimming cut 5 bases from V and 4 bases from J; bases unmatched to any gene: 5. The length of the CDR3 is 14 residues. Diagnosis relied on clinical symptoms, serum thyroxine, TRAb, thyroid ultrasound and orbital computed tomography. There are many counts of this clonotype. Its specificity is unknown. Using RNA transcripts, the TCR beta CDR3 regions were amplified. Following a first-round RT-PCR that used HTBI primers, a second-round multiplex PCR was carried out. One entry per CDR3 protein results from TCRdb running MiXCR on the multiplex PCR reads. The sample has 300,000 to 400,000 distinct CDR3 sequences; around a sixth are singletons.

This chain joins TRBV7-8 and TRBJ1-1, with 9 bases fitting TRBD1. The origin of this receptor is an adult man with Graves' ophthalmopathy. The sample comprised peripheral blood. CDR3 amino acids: CASSRQGGGTEAFF. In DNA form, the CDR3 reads TGTGCCAGCAGCCGACAGGGGGGCGGCACTGAAGCTTTCTTT.